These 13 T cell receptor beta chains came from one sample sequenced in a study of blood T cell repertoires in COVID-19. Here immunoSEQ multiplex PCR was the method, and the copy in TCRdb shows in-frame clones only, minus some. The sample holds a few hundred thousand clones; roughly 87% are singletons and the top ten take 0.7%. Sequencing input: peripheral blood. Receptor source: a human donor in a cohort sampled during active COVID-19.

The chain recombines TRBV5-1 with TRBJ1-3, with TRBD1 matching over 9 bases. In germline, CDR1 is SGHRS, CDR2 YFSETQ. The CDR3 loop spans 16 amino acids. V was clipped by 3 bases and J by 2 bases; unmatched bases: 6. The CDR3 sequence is CASSSLTGGTGNTIYF. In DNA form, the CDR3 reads TGCGCCAGCAGCTCCCTCACAGGGGGCACTGGAAACACCATATATTTT.

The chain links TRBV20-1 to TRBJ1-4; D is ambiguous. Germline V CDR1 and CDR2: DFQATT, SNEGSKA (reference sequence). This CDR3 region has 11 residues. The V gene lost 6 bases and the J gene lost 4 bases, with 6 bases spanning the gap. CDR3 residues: CSALHNEKLFF. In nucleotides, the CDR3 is TGCAGTGCACTGCATAATGAAAAACTGTTTTTT.

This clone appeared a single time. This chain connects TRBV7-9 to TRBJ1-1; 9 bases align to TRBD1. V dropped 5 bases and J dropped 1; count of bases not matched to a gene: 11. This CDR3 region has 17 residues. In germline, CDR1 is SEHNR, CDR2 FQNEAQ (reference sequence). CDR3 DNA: TGTGCCAGCAGCAAGCCGGGACAGGGAAAGGGGAACACTGAAGCTTTCTTT. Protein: CASSKPGQGKGNTEAFF.

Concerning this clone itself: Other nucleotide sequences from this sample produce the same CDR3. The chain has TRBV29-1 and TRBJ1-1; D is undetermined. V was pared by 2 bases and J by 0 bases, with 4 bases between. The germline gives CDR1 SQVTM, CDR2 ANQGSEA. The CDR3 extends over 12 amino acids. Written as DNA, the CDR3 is TGCAGCGTTGAACAGATGAACACTGAAGCTTTCTTT. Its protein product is CSVEQMNTEAFF.

CDR3 residues: CASSFPPLSGGAVREQYF. CDR3 sequence (DNA): TGTGCCAGCAGCTTCCCTCCCCTGAGCGGGGGGGCGGTCCGCGAGCAGTACTTC. The chain recombines TRBV7-8 with TRBJ2-7; 10 bases agree with TRBD2. The germline CDR1 and CDR2 sequences are SGHVS and FQNEAQ. This CDR3 comprises 18 residues. The V gene end was trimmed by 3 bases and the J gene end by 6 bases; junction bases not matched to a gene: 17.

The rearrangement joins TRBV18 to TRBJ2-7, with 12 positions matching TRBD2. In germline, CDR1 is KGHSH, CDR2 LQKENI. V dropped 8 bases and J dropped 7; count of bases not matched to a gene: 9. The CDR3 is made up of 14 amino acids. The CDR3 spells CASRQLAGGSEQYF. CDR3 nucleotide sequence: TGTGCCAGCAGACAGCTAGCGGGAGGGTCTGAGCAGTACTTC.

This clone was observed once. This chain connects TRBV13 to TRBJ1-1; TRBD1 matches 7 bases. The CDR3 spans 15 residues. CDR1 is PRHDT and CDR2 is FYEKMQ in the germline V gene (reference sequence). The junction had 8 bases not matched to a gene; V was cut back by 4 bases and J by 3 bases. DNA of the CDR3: TGTGCCAGCAGCTCGCAACAGGGGAAGGACACTGAAGCTTTCTTT. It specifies CASSSQQGKDTEAFF.

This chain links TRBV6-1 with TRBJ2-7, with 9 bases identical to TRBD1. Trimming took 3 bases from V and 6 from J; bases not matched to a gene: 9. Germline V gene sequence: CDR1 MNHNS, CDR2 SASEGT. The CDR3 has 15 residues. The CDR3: CASSDRWDRAGEQYF. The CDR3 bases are TGTGCCAGCAGTGACCGCTGGGACAGGGCTGGCGAGCAGTACTTC.

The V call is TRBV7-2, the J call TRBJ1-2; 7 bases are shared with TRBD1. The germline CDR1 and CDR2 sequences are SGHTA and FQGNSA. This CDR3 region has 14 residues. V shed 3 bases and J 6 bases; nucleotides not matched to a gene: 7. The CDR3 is CASSFTPDRHGYTF. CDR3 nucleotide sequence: TGTGCCAGCAGCTTCACCCCGGACAGGCATGGCTACACCTTC.

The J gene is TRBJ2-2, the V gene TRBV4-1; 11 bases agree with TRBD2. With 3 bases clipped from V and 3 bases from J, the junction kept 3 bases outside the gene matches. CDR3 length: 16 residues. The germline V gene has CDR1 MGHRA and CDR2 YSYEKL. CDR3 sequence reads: CASSQGTSGYTGELFF. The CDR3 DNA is TGCGCCAGCAGCCAGGGGACTAGCGGTTACACCGGGGAGCTGTTTTTT.

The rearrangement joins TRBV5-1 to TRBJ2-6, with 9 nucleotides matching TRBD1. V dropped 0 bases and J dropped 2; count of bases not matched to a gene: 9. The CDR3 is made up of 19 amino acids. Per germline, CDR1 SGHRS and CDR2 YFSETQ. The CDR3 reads CASSLEGQGSAAGANVLTF. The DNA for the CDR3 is TGCGCCAGCAGCTTGGAGGGACAGGGAAGCGCAGCTGGGGCCAACGTCCTGACTTTC.

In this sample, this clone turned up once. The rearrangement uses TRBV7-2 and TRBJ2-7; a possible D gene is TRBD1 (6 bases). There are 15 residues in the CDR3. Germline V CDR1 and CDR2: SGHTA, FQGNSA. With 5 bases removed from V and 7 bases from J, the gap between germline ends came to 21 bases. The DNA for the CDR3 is TGTGCCAGCAGCCCCCGGACAGTCCCGTTCGAAGAGCAGTACTTC. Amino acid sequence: CASSPRTVPFEEQYF.

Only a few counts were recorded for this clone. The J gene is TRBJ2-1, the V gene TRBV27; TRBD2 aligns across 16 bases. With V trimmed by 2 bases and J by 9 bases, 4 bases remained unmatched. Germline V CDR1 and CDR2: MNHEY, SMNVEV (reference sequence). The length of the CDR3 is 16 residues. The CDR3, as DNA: TGTGCCAGCAGTTTAGAAGGGACTAGCGGGAGGGGTGAGCAGTTCTTC. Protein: CASSLEGTSGRGEQFF.